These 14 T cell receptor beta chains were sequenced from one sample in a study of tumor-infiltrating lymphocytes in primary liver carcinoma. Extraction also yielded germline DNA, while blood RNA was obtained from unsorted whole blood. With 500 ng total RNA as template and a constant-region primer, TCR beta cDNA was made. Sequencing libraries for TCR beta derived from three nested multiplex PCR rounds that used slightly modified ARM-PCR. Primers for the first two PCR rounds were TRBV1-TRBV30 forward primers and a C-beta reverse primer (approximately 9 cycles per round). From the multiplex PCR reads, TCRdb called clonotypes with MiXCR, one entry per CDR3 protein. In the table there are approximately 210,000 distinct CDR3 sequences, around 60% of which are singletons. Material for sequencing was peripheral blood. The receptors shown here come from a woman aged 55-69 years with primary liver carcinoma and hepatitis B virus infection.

CDR3: CASCLWGGGRNTEAFF. The CDR3 nucleotides read TGTGCCAGCTGCCTATGGGGCGGGGGTAGAAACACTGAAGCTTTCTTT. The V gene is TRBV6-6, the J gene TRBJ1-1; D is perhaps TRBD1 (5 bases). Germline CDR1 is MNHNY and CDR2 is SVGAGI (reference sequence). CDR3 size: 16 residues. V shed 8 bases and J shed 2 bases, with 21 bases lying between them.

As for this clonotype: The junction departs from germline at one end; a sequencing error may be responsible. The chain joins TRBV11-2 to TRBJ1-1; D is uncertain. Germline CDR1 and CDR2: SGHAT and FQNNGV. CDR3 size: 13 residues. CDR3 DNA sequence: TGTGCCAGCAGCATGAGAGTGGACGGGGAAGCTCTCTTT. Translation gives CASSMRVDGEALF.

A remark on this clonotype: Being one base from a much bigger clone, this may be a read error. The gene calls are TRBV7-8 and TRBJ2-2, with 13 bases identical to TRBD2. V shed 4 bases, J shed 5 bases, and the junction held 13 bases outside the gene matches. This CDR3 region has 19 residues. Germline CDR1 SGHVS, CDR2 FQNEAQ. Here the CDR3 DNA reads TGTGCCAGCAGCTGGGGGAGGGGACTAGCGGGAAAGAAGACCGGGGAGCTGTTTTTT. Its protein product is CASSWGRGLAGKKTGELFF. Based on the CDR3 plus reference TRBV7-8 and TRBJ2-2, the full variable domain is GAGVSQSPRYKVAKRGQDVALRCDPISGHVSLFWYQQALGQGPEFLTYFQNEAQLDKSGLPSDRFFAERPEGSVSTLKIQRTQQEDSAVYLCASSWGRGLAGKKTGELFFGEGSRLTVL.

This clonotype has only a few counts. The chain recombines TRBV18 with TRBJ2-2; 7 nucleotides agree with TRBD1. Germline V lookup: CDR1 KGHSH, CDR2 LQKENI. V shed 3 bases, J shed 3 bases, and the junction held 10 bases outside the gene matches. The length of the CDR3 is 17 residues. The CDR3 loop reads CASSPYAPGTDTGELFF. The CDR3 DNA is TGTGCCAGCTCACCTTACGCTCCCGGGACAGACACCGGGGAGCTGTTTTTT.

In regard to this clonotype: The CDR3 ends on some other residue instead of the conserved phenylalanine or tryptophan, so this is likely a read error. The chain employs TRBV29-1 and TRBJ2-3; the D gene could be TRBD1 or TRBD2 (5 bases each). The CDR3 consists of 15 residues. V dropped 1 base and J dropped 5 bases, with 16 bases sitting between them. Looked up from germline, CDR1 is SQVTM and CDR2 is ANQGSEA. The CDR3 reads CSVEVRDRGKDTQYL. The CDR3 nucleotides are TGCAGCGTTGAAGTTAGGGACCGGGGTAAAGATACGCAGTATTTA.

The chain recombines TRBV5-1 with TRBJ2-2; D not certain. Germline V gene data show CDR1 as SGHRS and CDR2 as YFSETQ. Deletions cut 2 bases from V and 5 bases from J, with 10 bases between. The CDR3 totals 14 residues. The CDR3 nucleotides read TGCGCCAGCAGCTTTAAAGTGAATACCGGGGAGCTGTTTTTT. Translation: CASSFKVNTGELFF.

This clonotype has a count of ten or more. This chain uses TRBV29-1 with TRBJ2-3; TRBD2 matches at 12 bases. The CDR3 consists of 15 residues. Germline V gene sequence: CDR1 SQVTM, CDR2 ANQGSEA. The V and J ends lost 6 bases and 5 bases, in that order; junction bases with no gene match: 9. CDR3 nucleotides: TGCAGCGTCGCCCTAGCGGGAGGGCGGGGAGATACGCAGTATTTT. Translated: CSVALAGGRGDTQYF.

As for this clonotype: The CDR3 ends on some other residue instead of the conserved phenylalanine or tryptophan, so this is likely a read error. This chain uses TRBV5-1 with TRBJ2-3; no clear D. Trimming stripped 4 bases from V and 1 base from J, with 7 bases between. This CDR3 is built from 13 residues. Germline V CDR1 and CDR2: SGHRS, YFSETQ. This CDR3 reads CASSRRGTDTQYL. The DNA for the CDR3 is TGCGCCAGCAGCCGTCGTGGCACAGATACGCAGTATCTT.

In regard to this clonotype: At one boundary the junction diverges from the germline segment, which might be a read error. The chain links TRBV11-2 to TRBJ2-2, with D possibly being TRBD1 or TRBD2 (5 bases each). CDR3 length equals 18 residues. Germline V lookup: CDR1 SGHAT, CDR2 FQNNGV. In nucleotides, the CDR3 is TGTGCCAGCAGCTTAGATAAATTGGTGGCCAGGGCGGCCGGGGAGCTGACTTTT. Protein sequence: CASSLDKLVARAAGELTF.

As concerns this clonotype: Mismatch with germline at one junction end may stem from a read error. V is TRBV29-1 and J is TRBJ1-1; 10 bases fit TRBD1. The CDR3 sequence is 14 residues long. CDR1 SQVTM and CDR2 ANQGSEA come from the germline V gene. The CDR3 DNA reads TGCAGCTCCCGTCCCGGGACAGGGGTCACTGAAGCTTCCTTT. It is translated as CSSRPGTGVTEASF.

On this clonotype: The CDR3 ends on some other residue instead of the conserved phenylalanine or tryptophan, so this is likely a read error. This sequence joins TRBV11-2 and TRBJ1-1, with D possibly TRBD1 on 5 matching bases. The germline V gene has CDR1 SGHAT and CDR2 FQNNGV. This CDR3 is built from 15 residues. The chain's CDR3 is CASSFQGLMNTKAFL. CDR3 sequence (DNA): TGTGCCAGCAGCTTCCAGGGCCTGATGAACACTAAAGCTTTCCTT.

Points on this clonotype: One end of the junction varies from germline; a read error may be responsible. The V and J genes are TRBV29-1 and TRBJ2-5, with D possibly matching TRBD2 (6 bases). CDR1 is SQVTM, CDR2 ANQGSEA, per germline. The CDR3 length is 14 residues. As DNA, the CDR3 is TGCAGAGTTGCGGCAGCGGGCGCCATAGAGACCCGGTACTTC. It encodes CRVAAAGAIETRYF.

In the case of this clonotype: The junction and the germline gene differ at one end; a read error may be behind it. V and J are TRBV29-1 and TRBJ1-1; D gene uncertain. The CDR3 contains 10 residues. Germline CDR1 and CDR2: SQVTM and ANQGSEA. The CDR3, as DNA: TGTAGCGGATTGAACACTGAAACTTTCTTT. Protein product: CSGLNTETFF.

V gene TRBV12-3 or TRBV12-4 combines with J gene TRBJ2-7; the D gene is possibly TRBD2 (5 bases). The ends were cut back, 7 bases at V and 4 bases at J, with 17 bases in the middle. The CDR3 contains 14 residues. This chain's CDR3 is CASTLTGTSYEQYF. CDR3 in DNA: TGTGCCAGCACTCTGACGGGAACTTCATACGAGCAGTACTTC.